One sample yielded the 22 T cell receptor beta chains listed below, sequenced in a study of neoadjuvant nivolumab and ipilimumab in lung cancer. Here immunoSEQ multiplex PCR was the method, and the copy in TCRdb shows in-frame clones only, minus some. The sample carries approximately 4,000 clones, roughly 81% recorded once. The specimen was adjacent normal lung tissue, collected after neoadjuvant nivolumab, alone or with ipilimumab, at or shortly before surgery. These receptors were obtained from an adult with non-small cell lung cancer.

CDR3: CASSSQGLFQHF. The CDR3 DNA reads TGTGCCAGCAGCTCTCAAGGACTTTTCCAGCATTTT. The chain employs TRBV7-9 and TRBJ1-5; D gene ambiguous. This CDR3 contains 12 residues. Trimming removed 4 bases from V and 12 bases from J, with 13 bases in between. Germline-derived CDR1 and CDR2 are SEHNR and FQNEAQ (reference sequence).

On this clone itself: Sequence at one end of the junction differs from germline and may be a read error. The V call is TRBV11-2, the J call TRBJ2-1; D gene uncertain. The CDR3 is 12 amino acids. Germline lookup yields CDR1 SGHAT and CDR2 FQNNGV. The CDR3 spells CASSYRPTGVLF. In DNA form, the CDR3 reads TGTGCCAGCAGTTACCGCCCCACCGGAGTACTCTTC.

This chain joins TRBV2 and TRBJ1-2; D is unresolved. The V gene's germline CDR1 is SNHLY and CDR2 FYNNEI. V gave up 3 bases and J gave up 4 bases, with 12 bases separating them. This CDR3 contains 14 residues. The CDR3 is CASSDGYILYGYTF. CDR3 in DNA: TGTGCCAGCAGTGATGGGTACATCCTCTATGGCTACACCTTC.

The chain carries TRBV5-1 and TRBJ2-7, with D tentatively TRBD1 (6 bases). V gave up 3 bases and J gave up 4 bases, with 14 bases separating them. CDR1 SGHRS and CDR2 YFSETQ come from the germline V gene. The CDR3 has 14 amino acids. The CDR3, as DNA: TGCGCCAGCAGCTCCGAGGACAGACAGTACGAGCAGTACTTC. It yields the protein CASSSEDRQYEQYF.

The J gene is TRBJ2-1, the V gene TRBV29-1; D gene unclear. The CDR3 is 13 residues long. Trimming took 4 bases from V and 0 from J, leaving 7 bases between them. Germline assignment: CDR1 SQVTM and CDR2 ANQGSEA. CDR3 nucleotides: TGCAGCGTTGTTACTACCTCCTACAATGAGCAGTTCTTC. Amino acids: CSVVTTSYNEQFF.

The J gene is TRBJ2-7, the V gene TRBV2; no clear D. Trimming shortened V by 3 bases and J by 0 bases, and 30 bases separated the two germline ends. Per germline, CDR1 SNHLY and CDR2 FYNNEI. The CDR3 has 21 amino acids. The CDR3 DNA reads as TGTGCCAGCAGTGATTCCGGCGTTGCCGGAGAACAGTGGCACAGCTCCTACGAGCAGTACTTC. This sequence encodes CASSDSGVAGEQWHSSYEQYF.

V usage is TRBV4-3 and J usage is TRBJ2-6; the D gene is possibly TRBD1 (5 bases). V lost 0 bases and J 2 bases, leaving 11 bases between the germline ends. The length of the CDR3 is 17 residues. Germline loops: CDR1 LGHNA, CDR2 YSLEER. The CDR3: CASSQDLQGTGANVLTF. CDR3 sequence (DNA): TGCGCCAGCAGCCAAGATCTTCAGGGCACTGGGGCCAACGTCCTGACTTTC.

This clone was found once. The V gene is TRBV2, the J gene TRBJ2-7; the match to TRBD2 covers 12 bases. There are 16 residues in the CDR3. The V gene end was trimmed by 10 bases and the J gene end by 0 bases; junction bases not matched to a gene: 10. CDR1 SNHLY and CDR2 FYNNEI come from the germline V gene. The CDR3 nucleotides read TGTGCCATTTCGACTAGCGGGGGTTCCCACTCCTACGAGCAGTACTTC. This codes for CAISTSGGSHSYEQYF.

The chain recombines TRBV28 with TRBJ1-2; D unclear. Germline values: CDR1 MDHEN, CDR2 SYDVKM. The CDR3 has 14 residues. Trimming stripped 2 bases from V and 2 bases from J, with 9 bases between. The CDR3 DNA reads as TGTGCCAGCAGTTTAGGGCAGGCGAACTATGGCTACACCTTC. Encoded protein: CASSLGQANYGYTF.

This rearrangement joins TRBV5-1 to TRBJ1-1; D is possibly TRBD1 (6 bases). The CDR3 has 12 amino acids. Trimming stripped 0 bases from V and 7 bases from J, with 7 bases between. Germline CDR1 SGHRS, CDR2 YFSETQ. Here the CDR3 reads CASSLGTDEAFF. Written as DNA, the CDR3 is TGCGCCAGCAGCTTGGGGACAGATGAAGCTTTCTTT. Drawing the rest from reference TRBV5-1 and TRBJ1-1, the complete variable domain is KAGVTQTPRYLIKTRGQQVTLSCSPISGHRSVSWYQQTPGQGLQFLFEYFSETQRNKGNFPGRFSGRQFSNSRSEMNVSTLELGDSALYLCASSLGTDEAFFGQGTRLTVV.

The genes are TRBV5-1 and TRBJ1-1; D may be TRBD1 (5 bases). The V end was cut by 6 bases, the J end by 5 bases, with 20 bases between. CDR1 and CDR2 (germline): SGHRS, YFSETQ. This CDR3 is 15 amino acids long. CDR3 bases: TGCGCCAGCACACCCGCGGGACCAAGGGGAACTGAAGCTTTCTTT. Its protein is CASTPAGPRGTEAFF.

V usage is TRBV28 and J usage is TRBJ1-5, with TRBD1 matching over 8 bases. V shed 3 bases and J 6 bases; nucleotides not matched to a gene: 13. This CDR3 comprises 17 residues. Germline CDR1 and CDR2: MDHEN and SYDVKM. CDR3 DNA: TGTGCCAGCAGTTTCCCAGTTACCACAGGGGGAGGTCAGCCCCAGCATTTT. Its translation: CASSFPVTTGGGQPQHF.

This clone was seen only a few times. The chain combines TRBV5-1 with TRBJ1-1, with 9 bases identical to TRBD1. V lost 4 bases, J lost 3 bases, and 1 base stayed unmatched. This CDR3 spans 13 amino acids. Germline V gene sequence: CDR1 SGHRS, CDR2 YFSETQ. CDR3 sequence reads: CASSRQGDTEAFF. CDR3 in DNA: TGCGCCAGCAGCCGACAGGGGGACACTGAAGCTTTCTTT. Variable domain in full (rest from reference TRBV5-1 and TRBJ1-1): KAGVTQTPRYLIKTRGQQVTLSCSPISGHRSVSWYQQTPGQGLQFLFEYFSETQRNKGNFPGRFSGRQFSNSRSEMNVSTLELGDSALYLCASSRQGDTEAFFGQGTRLTVV.

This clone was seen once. The CDR3 DNA follows: TGTGCCACCAGCAGAGACCTGACAGGACTAGCCAAAAACATTCAGTACTTC. Translation: CATSRDLTGLAKNIQYF. This chain joins TRBV15 and TRBJ2-4; tentative D call: TRBD1 (6 bases). V dropped 0 bases and J dropped 0 bases, with 12 bases sitting between them. The CDR3 spans 17 residues. Germline CDR1 LNHNV, CDR2 YYDKDF (reference sequence).

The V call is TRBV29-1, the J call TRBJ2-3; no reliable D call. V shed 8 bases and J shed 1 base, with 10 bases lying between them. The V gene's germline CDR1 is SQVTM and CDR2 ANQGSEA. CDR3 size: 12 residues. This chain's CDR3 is CSMVSGTDTQYF. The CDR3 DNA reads TGCAGCATGGTATCAGGCACAGATACGCAGTATTTT.

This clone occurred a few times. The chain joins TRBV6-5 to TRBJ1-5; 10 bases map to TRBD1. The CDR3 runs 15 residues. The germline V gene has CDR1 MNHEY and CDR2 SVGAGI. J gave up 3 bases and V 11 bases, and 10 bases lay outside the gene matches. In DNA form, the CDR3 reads TGTGCCTCCTGGCAGGGACAGGGGTTCAATCAGCCCCAGCATTTT. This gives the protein CASWQGQGFNQPQHF.

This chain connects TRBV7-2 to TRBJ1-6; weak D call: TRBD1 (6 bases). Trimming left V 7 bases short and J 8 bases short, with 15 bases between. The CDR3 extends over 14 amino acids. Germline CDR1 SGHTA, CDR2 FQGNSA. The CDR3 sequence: CASTHRGAYSPLHF. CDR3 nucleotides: TGTGCCAGCACCCATCGGGGGGCTTATTCACCCCTCCACTTT.

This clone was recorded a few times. CDR3: CSVESTSGSGRGYTF. The CDR3 coding sequence is TGCAGCGTTGAATCCACGTCGGGGTCGGGGCGTGGCTACACCTTC. The chain recombines TRBV29-1 with TRBJ1-2; possibly TRBD1 for D (5 bases). With 2 bases removed from V and 7 bases from J, the gap between germline ends came to 20 bases. Per the germline V gene, CDR1 is SQVTM and CDR2 is ANQGSEA. This CDR3 region has 15 residues.

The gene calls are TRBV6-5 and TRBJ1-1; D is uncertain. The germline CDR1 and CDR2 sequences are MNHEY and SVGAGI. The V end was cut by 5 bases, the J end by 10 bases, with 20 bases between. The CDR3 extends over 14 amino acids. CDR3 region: CASSNRPRRGRAFF. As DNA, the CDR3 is TGTGCCAGCAGTAATCGTCCGAGACGGGGTAGAGCTTTCTTT.

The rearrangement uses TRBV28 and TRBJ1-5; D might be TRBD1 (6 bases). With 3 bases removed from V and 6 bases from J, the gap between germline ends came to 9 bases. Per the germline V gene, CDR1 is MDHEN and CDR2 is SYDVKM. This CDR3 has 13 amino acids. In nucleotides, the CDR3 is TGTGCCAGCAGTTTTGGGGGCGGTCAGCCCCAGCATTTT. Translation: CASSFGGGQPQHF.

In nucleotides, the CDR3 is TGTGCCAGCAGCTTAGGAGCAGGGGGCCAATATGGCTACACCTTC. Translated: CASSLGAGGQYGYTF. The chain joins TRBV7-2 to TRBJ1-2; 8 positions agree with TRBD1. The germline gives CDR1 SGHTA, CDR2 FQGNSA. J was trimmed by 5 bases and V by 1 base; bases with no gene match: 6. The CDR3 is 15 amino acids.

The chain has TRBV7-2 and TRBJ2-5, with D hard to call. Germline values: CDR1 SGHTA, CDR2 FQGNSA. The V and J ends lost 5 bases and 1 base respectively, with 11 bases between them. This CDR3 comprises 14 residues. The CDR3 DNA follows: TGTGCCAGCAGCAGACGGACGGTCCAAGAGACCCAGTACTTC. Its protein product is CASSRRTVQETQYF.